The 18 T cell receptor beta chains in this list originate from one sample, sequenced in a study of beta chain features in type 1 diabetes. Expressed TCRB transcripts were sequenced because the entire RNA isolate underwent reverse transcription. Sequencing was performed with immunoSEQ multiplex PCR; in TCRdb, only in-frame clones are kept and a portion is missing. The sample yields 350,000 to 450,000 clones, 11% to 15% seen once. Sequenced input: naive CD4+ T cells from blood. Receptor source: a man aged 25 to 45 in good health.

The genes are TRBV28 and TRBJ2-3, with D perhaps matching TRBD1 (6 bases). Germline assignment: CDR1 MDHEN and CDR2 SYDVKM. The CDR3 spans 14 residues. Trimming took off 8 bases at V and 1 base at J, with 13 bases between the two ends. CDR3 sequence reads: CASGRGFGTDTQYF. CDR3 bases: TGTGCCAGCGGCAGGGGCTTCGGCACAGATACGCAGTATTTT.

This clone was picked up a small number of times. V is TRBV7-9 and J is TRBJ2-7; D remains unclear. The V gene's germline CDR1 is SEHNR and CDR2 FQNEAQ (reference sequence). Trimming took 5 bases from V and 2 from J, leaving 10 bases between them. The CDR3 contains 13 residues. CDR3 bases: TGTGCCAGCAGCGACGGGCTTACCTACGAGCAGTACGTC. Amino acid sequence: CASSDGLTYEQYV.

The gene calls are TRBV4-2 and TRBJ2-5, with D unresolved. Germline assignment: CDR1 LGHNA and CDR2 YNFKEQ. The CDR3 has 14 residues. The ends were cut back, 0 bases at V and 2 bases at J, with 7 bases in the middle. This CDR3 reads CASSQEMIQETQYF. CDR3 bases: TGTGCCAGCAGCCAAGAGATGATTCAAGAGACCCAGTACTTC.

CDR3 nucleotide sequence: TGTGCTAGTGGTTCCCGCGCCTTTTACGAGCAGTACTTC. Its translation is CASGSRAFYEQYF. The rearrangement joins TRBV12-5 to TRBJ2-7; D is ambiguous. Germline assignment: CDR1 LGHNT and CDR2 FRNRAP. Between the trimmed V and J ends, which lost 4 bases and 4 bases, there was a span of 11 bases. This CDR3 region has 13 residues.

The J gene is TRBJ2-5, the V gene TRBV27, with D tentatively TRBD1 (5 bases). The CDR3 loop spans 13 amino acids. With 4 bases removed from V and 5 bases from J, the gap between germline ends came to 11 bases. The germline CDR1 and CDR2 sequences are MNHEY and SMNVEV (reference sequence). CDR3 sequence: CASSSQGWETQYF. The CDR3 bases are TGTGCCAGCAGTTCCCAGGGATGGGAGACCCAGTACTTC.

This clone appeared a few times. This chain connects TRBV2 to TRBJ2-7; D remains unclear. The V end lost 0 bases, the J end lost 3 bases, and 12 bases lay between the germline ends. Germline values: CDR1 SNHLY, CDR2 FYNNEI. The CDR3 runs to 15 residues. CDR3 in amino acids: CASSEATRTIYEQYF. The CDR3 nucleotides read TGTGCCAGCAGTGAAGCGACAAGGACCATCTACGAGCAGTACTTC.

The chain links TRBV5-1 to TRBJ1-2; D gene uncertain. Germline V gene sequence: CDR1 SGHRS, CDR2 YFSETQ. The CDR3 covers 15 residues. Between the trimmed V and J ends, which lost 4 bases and 6 bases, there was a span of 19 bases. CDR3 sequence (DNA): TGCGCCAGCAGCCCCGATGGGGTTGGAAGGGATGGCTACACCTTC. Its protein is CASSPDGVGRDGYTF.

The rearrangement joins TRBV6-6 to TRBJ2-3; the D is unclear. Germline assignment: CDR1 MNHNY and CDR2 SVGAGI (reference sequence). The CDR3 extends over 13 amino acids. With 7 bases removed from V and 1 base from J, the gap between germline ends came to 9 bases. The CDR3 region is CASNQQRTDTQYF. The CDR3 DNA follows: TGTGCCAGCAATCAGCAACGCACAGATACGCAGTATTTT.

This rearrangement joins TRBV5-1 to TRBJ1-1; D possibly corresponds to TRBD1 (6 bases). The length of the CDR3 is 13 residues. Per germline, CDR1 SGHRS and CDR2 YFSETQ. V was pared by 4 bases and J by 5 bases, with 12 bases between. The CDR3 DNA is TGCGCCAGCAGCACAAAAACAGGGACTGAAGCTTTCTTT. Protein product: CASSTKTGTEAFF.

This sequence joins TRBV29-1 and TRBJ1-3; D gene ambiguous. With 4 bases removed from V and 0 bases from J, the gap between germline ends came to 10 bases. Germline assignment: CDR1 SQVTM and CDR2 ANQGSEA. The CDR3 spans 14 residues. Here the CDR3 reads CSVAGKNSGNTIYF. The DNA of the CDR3 is TGCAGCGTTGCCGGAAAGAACTCTGGAAACACCATATATTTT.

This chain joins TRBV29-1 and TRBJ2-5; no firm D call. The germline gives CDR1 SQVTM, CDR2 ANQGSEA. The CDR3 consists of 13 residues. The V gene lost 4 bases and the J gene lost 5 bases, with 14 bases spanning the gap. The CDR3 DNA sequence: TGCAGCGTTGGGCAGACCCTCCTGGAGACCCAGTACTTC. Translating it yields CSVGQTLLETQYF.

The chain has TRBV20-1 and TRBJ1-5; D unclear. Germline V gives CDR1 DFQATT, CDR2 SNEGSKA (reference sequence). This CDR3 region has 11 residues. V was clipped by 3 bases and J by 5 bases, with 5 bases between them. The CDR3 DNA is TGCAGTGCTAGCTGCGATCAGCCCCAGCATTTT. Translated: CSASCDQPQHF.

This clone occurred a few times. The chain couples TRBV9 to TRBJ2-1; TRBD2 matches 7 bases. The CDR3 contains 14 residues. After removal of 0 bases from V and 7 bases from J, the junction contained 4 bases not matched to a gene. The germline CDR1 and CDR2 sequences are SGDLS and YYNGEE. CDR3 in DNA: TGTGCCAGCAGCGTAGCGCCTAGCGGTAATGAGCAGTTCTTC. Translated, it gives CASSVAPSGNEQFF.

This clone was detected only a few times. The rearrangement uses TRBV5-1 and TRBJ2-3; D unclear. Trimming stripped 0 bases from V and 0 bases from J, with 8 bases between. Germline V gene lookup returns CDR1 SGHRS and CDR2 YFSETQ. The CDR3 contains 15 residues. CDR3 bases: TGCGCCAGCAGCTTGGAGACACCTAGCACAGATACGCAGTATTTT. It encodes CASSLETPSTDTQYF.

This chain connects TRBV2 to TRBJ2-7; the D gene is possibly TRBD1 (6 bases). V was pared by 6 bases and J by 3 bases, with 15 bases between. Germline assignment: CDR1 SNHLY and CDR2 FYNNEI. CDR3 size: 14 residues. This CDR3 reads CASRSTGSNYEQYV. DNA for the CDR3: TGTGCCAGCAGATCAACAGGGTCCAACTACGAGCAGTACGTC.

This clone was found a few times. The rearrangement links TRBV29-1 to TRBJ1-1; 7 bases align to TRBD1. V dropped 5 bases and J dropped 7; count of bases not matched to a gene: 10. The CDR3 consists of 13 residues. Germline lookup yields CDR1 SQVTM and CDR2 ANQGSEA. DNA for the CDR3: TGCAGCGTTCTAAGGGGGCCAACCTATGAAGCTTTCTTT. This encodes CSVLRGPTYEAFF.

V usage is TRBV7-9 and J usage is TRBJ1-1; perhaps TRBD1 as D (5 bases). Per germline, CDR1 SEHNR and CDR2 FQNEAQ (reference sequence). The CDR3 has 14 amino acids. V was pared by 3 bases and J by 1 base, with 9 bases between. This chain's CDR3 is CASSFGAPNTEAFF. In DNA form, the CDR3 reads TGTGCCAGCAGCTTCGGGGCACCGAACACTGAAGCTTTCTTT.

Only a few counts were recorded for this clone. This chain links TRBV5-1 with TRBJ2-4, with D perhaps matching TRBD1 or TRBD2 (5 bases each). The CDR3 sequence is 14 residues long. Germline CDR1 and CDR2: SGHRS and YFSETQ. V was trimmed by 4 bases and J by 9 bases, leaving 17 bases between them. This CDR3 reads CASSQTTGTGIQYF. The CDR3 DNA is TGCGCCAGCAGCCAAACCACCGGGACGGGCATTCAGTACTTC.